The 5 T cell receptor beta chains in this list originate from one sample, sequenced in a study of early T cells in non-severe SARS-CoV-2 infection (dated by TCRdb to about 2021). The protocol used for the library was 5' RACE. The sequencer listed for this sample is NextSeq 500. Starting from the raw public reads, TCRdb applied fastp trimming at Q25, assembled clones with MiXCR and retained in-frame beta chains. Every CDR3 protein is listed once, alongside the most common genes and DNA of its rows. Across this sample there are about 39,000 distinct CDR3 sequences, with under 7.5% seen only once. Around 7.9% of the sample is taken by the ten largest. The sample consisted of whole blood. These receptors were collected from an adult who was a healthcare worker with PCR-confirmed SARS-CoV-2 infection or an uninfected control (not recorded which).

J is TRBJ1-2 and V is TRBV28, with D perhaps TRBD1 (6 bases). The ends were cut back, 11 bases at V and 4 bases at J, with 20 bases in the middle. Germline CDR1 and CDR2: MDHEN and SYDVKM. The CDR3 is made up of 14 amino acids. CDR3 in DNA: TGTGCCTCGACAGGTCATGGTTCCATCTATGGCTACACCTTC. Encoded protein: CASTGHGSIYGYTF.

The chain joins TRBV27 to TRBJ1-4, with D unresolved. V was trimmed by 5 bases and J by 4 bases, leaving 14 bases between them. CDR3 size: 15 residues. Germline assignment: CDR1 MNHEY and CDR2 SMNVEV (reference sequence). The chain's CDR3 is CASSLAWTVNEKLFF. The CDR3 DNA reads TGTGCCAGCAGTCTAGCCTGGACCGTTAATGAAAAACTGTTTTTT. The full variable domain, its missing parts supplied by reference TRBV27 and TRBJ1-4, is EAQVTQNPRYLITVTGKKLTVTCSQNMNHEYMSWYRQDPGLGLRQIYYSMNVEVTDKGDVPEGYKVSRKEKRNFPLILESPSPNQTSLYFCASSLAWTVNEKLFFGSGTQLSVL.

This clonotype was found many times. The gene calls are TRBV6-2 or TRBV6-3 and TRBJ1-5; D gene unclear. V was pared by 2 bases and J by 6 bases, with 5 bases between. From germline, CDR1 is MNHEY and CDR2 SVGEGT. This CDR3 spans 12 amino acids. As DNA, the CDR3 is TGTGCCAGCAGTTACGCTCTTCAGCCCCAGCATTTT. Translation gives CASSYALQPQHF.

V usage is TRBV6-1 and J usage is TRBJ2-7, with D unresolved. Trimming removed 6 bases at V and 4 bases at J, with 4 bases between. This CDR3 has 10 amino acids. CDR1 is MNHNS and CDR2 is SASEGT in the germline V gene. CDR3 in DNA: TGTGCCAGCAGCAGGTACGAGCAGTACTTC. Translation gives CASSRYEQYF.

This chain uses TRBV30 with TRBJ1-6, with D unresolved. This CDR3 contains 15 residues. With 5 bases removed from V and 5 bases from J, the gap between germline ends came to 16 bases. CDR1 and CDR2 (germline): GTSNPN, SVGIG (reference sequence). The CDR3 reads CAWGVFPRDNSPLHF. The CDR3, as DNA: TGTGCCTGGGGGGTTTTCCCAAGGGATAATTCACCCCTCCACTTT.